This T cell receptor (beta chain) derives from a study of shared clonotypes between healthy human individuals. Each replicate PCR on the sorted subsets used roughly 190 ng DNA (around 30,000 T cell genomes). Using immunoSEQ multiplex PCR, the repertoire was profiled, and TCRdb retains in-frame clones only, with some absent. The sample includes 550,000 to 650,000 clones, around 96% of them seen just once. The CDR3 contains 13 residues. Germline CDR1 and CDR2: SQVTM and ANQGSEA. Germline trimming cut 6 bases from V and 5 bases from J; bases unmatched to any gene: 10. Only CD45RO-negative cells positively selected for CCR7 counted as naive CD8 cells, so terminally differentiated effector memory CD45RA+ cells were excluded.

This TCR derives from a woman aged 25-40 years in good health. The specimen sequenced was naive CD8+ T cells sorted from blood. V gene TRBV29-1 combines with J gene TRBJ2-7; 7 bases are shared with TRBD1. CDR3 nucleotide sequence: TGCAGCGTAGTGAGACAGGGTCTTAACGAGCAGTACTTC. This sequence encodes CSVVRQGLNEQYF.